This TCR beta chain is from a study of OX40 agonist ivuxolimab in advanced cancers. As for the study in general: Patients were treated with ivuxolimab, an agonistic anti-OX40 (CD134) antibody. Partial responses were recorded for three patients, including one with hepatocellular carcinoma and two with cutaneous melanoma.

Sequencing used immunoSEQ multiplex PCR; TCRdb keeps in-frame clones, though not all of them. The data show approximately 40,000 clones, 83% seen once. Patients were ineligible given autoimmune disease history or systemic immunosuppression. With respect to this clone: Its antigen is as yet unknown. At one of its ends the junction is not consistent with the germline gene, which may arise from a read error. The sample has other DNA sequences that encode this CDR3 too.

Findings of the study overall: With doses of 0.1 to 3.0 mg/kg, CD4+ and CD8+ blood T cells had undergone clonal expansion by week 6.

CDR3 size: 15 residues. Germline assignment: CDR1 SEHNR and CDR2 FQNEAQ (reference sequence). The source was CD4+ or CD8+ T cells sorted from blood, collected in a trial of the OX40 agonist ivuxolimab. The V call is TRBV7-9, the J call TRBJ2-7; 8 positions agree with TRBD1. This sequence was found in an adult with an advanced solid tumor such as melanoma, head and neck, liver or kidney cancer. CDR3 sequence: CASSAGQGFTYEQYF. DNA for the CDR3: TGTGCCAGCAGCGCAGGACAGGGATTTACCTACGAACAGTACTTC. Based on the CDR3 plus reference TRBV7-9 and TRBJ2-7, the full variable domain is DTGVSQNPRHKITKRGQNVTFRCDPISEHNRLYWYRQTLGQGPEFLTYFQNEAQLEKSRLLSDRFSAERPKGSFSTLEIQRTEQGDSAMYLCASSAGQGFTYEQYFGPGTRLTVT.